This entry is about one T cell receptor (beta chain). No antigen is known for it. Control samples were healthy donors' buffy coats. Generated by immunoSEQ multiplex PCR, the TCRdb table keeps only in-frame clones and is missing some. The table lists 30,000 to 40,000 clones, about 91% of them singletons, with approximately 0.94% in the top ten. These data are taken from a study of STAT5B mutations in CD4+ large granular lymphocyte leukemia. Whole-study context: Among healthy donors, a particular HLA allele went with more CDR3 'QG' motifs.

CDR3 length: 20 amino acids. Study results and limitations: Top patient clones used TRBV06 genes more often: 8/27 versus 2/35 in controls. Data were not HLA-matched across samples.

The chain combines TRBV21-1 with TRBJ2-2; the DNA was not used to check the table's D call, TRBD1. TRBV21-1 is marked as a pseudogene. The receptor's source is a human donor in good health. Sequencing input: CD4+ T cells from blood buffy coats. CDR3: CASSKLGLDRQGPNTGELFF. CDR3 coding DNA: TGTGCCAGCAGCAAACTGGGGCTAGACCGACAGGGTCCGAACACCGGGGAGCTGTTTTTT.